These T cell receptor beta chains were read from a single sample in a study of T cell repertoires in cytomegalovirus infection. One entry per CDR3 protein results from TCRdb running MiXCR on the reads. In the table there are 680,000 or so distinct CDR3 sequences, roughly 35% of which are singletons. Sequenced input: PBMCs. The source is a human donor in good health (CMV status not recorded). Some clones in this sample may be carry-over from other donors' samples. Both conserved end residues are part of each CDR3. The order of the fields is J gene, D gene, V gene, clone size, CDR3 DNA, CDR3 protein. D genes are given only for firm matches. Size is stated for part of the rows, as once, few or many counts, or as a class when the clone is expanded.

j_call: TRBJ1-1; d_call: NA; v_call: TRBV6-6; clone_size: few; cdr3_nt: TGTGCCAGCAGTTACCACGACACTGAAGCTTTCTTT; cdr3_aa: CASSYHDTEAFF
j_call: TRBJ2-1; d_call: NA; v_call: TRBV11-2; clone_size: NA; cdr3_nt: TGTGCCAGCGGACTTGACATCTCCTTGAACGATGAGCAGTTCTTC; cdr3_aa: CASGLDISLNDEQFF
j_call: TRBJ1-5; d_call: NA; v_call: TRBV7-2; clone_size: many; cdr3_nt: TGTGCCAGCAGCTCGATAGGACGGAGGCATTTTAATCAGCCCCAGCATTTT; cdr3_aa: CASSSIGRRHFNQPQHF
j_call: TRBJ1-6; d_call: NA; v_call: TRBV18; clone_size: NA; cdr3_nt: TGTGCCAGCTCACCAGAGGGGTCCTCAAATTCACCCCTCCACTTT; cdr3_aa: CASSPEGSSNSPLHF
j_call: TRBJ2-1; d_call: TRBD1; v_call: TRBV11-2; clone_size: NA; cdr3_nt: TGTGCCAGCAGCTTTCGGACAGGGGAAATCCTCACAGAAGCCTACAATGAGCAGTTCTTC; cdr3_aa: CASSFRTGEILTEAYNEQFF
j_call: TRBJ1-2; d_call: TRBD1; v_call: TRBV6-5; clone_size: NA; cdr3_nt: TGTGCCAGCAGGACAGGGGGTTCGCGGGGCTACACCTTC; cdr3_aa: CASRTGGSRGYTF
j_call: TRBJ2-7; d_call: NA; v_call: TRBV2; clone_size: NA; cdr3_nt: TGTGCCAGCAGTGATGTGCTCGGCTACGAGCAGTACTTC; cdr3_aa: CASSDVLGYEQYF
j_call: TRBJ2-5; d_call: TRBD2; v_call: TRBV12-3/TRBV12-4; clone_size: few; cdr3_nt: TGTGCCAGCAGTTTAATAGCGGGAGTGGAGACCCAGTACTTC; cdr3_aa: CASSLIAGVETQYF
j_call: TRBJ2-1; d_call: NA; v_call: TRBV11-2; clone_size: NA; cdr3_nt: TGTGCCAGCAGCAACGGGACTGCCTACAATGAGCAGTTCTTC; cdr3_aa: CASSNGTAYNEQFF
j_call: TRBJ1-1; d_call: NA; v_call: TRBV5-6; clone_size: NA; cdr3_nt: TGTGCCAGCAGCTTACTTACAGGGTCTAACACTGAAGCTTTCTTT; cdr3_aa: CASSLLTGSNTEAFF
j_call: TRBJ2-1; d_call: TRBD2; v_call: TRBV20-1; clone_size: few; cdr3_nt: TGCAGTGCTGCCCTCCTAGCGGGTGGCTACAATGAGCAGTTCTTC; cdr3_aa: CSAALLAGGYNEQFF
j_call: TRBJ1-3; d_call: TRBD1; v_call: TRBV6-5; clone_size: NA; cdr3_nt: TGTGCCAGCAGGGGGGGGACAGGGGGCGCGGGGAGCTCTGGAAACACCATATATTTT; cdr3_aa: CASRGGTGGAGSSGNTIYF
j_call: TRBJ2-1; d_call: NA; v_call: TRBV28; clone_size: few; cdr3_nt: TGTGCCAGCAGCTCCGGGCAAAGCAGCGATGAGCAGTTCTTC; cdr3_aa: CASSSGQSSDEQFF
j_call: TRBJ2-3; d_call: TRBD2; v_call: TRBV29-1; clone_size: NA; cdr3_nt: TGCAGCGTTTTAGCGGGAGTGAGCGGAGATACGCAGTATTTT; cdr3_aa: CSVLAGVSGDTQYF
j_call: TRBJ2-1; d_call: TRBD2; v_call: TRBV12-5; clone_size: few; cdr3_nt: TGTGCTAGTGGTTCAATCACCCTAGCGGGGGGCTACAATGAGCAGTTCTTC; cdr3_aa: CASGSITLAGGYNEQFF
j_call: TRBJ2-7; d_call: NA; v_call: TRBV12-3/TRBV12-4; clone_size: many; cdr3_nt: TGTGCCAGCAGCCGGGACATGGGGTTCTACGAGCAGTACTTC; cdr3_aa: CASSRDMGFYEQYF
j_call: TRBJ1-1; d_call: NA; v_call: TRBV7-9; clone_size: many; cdr3_nt: TGTGCCAGCAGCTCCGGCAGGGGTGAAGCTTTCTTT; cdr3_aa: CASSSGRGEAFF
j_call: TRBJ2-3; d_call: TRBD2; v_call: TRBV5-1; clone_size: NA; cdr3_nt: TGCGCCAGCAGCTTGCAGAAGGCGGGGGTAGATACGCAGTATTTT; cdr3_aa: CASSLQKAGVDTQYF
j_call: TRBJ1-3; d_call: NA; v_call: TRBV5-1; clone_size: few; cdr3_nt: TGCGCCAGCAGCTTGGTACAGGTTAACTCTGGAAACACCATATATTTT; cdr3_aa: CASSLVQVNSGNTIYF
j_call: TRBJ2-2; d_call: NA; v_call: TRBV11-2; clone_size: few; cdr3_nt: TGTGCCAGCATTAAAGGGGACCGCAACACCGGGGAGCTGTTTTTT; cdr3_aa: CASIKGDRNTGELFF
j_call: TRBJ1-6; d_call: TRBD1; v_call: TRBV6-2/TRBV6-3; clone_size: NA; cdr3_nt: TGTGCCAGCAAACCGACAGGGGGTAGTTCACCCCTCCACTTT; cdr3_aa: CASKPTGGSSPLHF
j_call: TRBJ2-5; d_call: NA; v_call: TRBV7-9; clone_size: many; cdr3_nt: TGTGCCAGCAGCTCCGGGGGCCGGCAAGAGACCCAGTACTTC; cdr3_aa: CASSSGGRQETQYF
j_call: TRBJ2-2; d_call: NA; v_call: TRBV5-3; clone_size: NA; cdr3_nt: TGTGCCAGCAGCGCAGGGCTGAACACCGGGGAGCTGTTTTTT; cdr3_aa: CASSAGLNTGELFF
j_call: TRBJ2-1; d_call: NA; v_call: TRBV11-2; clone_size: NA; cdr3_nt: TGTGCCAGCAGCTTTCGCCGGACAAACCTTAGGGGCAATGAGCAGTTCTTC; cdr3_aa: CASSFRRTNLRGNEQFF
j_call: TRBJ2-7; d_call: TRBD2; v_call: TRBV27; clone_size: few; cdr3_nt: TGTGCCAGCAGTTTTGGGGGAGGGTCCTCCTACGAGCAGTACTTC; cdr3_aa: CASSFGGGSSYEQYF
j_call: TRBJ2-7; d_call: NA; v_call: TRBV10-2; clone_size: NA; cdr3_nt: TGCGCCAGCAGACGTCCGGGGGGCTCATCCCACGAGCAGTACTTC; cdr3_aa: CASRRPGGSSHEQYF